The TCR beta chain under discussion was sequenced for a study of cytomegalovirus exposure and HLA in healthy donors listed by TCRdb under 2017. A note on the overall study: In an earlier analysis of 587 of the donors, about 260 Gb of sequence data and approximately 100 million unique TCR beta sequences from roughly 190 million T cells were reported. In addition to the first cohort of roughly 700 subjects, a separate validation cohort of under 150 different subjects was used. Genome-wide SNP genotypes for about 60% of the roughly 700 donors were used in a later genetic analysis, which treated that subset as a discovery cohort. HLA typing included class I and class II loci at four-digit resolution. All discovery cohort repertoires had been generated using a single sequencing platform. The study aimed to test whether cataloging public T cell receptors could reveal signatures of past pathogen exposure. Roughly five DR-DQ haplotypes were treated as single units for association and clustering because of strong linkage in the cohort. In an earlier analysis of 500 to 650 of the donors, high-throughput TCR beta sequencing was used to judge whether each TCR beta V gene segment behaved as functional or pseudogenic. The study profiled the T cell repertoires of fewer than 850 subjects by immunosequencing and related them to cytomegalovirus serostatus. Alongside the repertoire data, information on donor age, sex, ethnicity and CMV serostatus was compiled. About 280 gigabases of sequencing data and around 85 million unique TCR sequences made up an early release that covered approximately 700 HLA-typed donors. Of the approximately 400 genotyped donors, 65% to 90% fell in the genetic ancestry cluster associated with self-reported Caucasian donors. In the later analysis, no new phenotypic data were used to find candidate immune exposures; instead, reliance was placed on TCR beta sequences and their occurrence across donors. To predict cytomegalovirus infection status, the study brought together high-throughput TCR immunosequencing, statistical association of individual TCRs with disease status, and machine learning. Typing coverage varied by locus: roughly 620-640 donors for A, B, C, DRB1 and DQB1; 500 to 550 for DQA1; about 600 for DPA1; under 490 for DPB1. A later analysis re-examined previously published TCR beta repertoires from about 670 donors and added high-resolution HLA genotyping to investigate patterns of TCR occurrence. Across about 380 genotyped donors of the cohort, an average of about 240,000 unique TCR beta nucleotide sequences per donor were sequenced, and 15% to 20% of those sequences were non-productive.

CDR1 and CDR2 (LNHDA, SQIVND) derive from the germline V gene (reference sequence). From the cysteine up to the phenylalanine, the CDR3 has a length of 14 residues. Only the CDR3 part of the read is kept: 42 bases, read in frame from the first base. A distance of 12 bases separates the germline ends of V and J, which lose 5 bases and 4 bases respectively. The full study reports these points: An association between a missense DCLRE1C variant and V-gene and J-gene trimming of TCR beta chains was found in a later genetic analysis and replicated in an independent cohort. Cytomegalovirus status was reported to be diagnosed by the classifier with high specificity and sensitivity in both the original and validation cohorts. According to the authors, the approach could potentially be generalized to other disease states and immunological phenotypes. The study gave a list of around 170 TCR beta chains associated with cytomegalovirus. A later genetic analysis reported fewer N-insertions in productive TCRs among donors in an Asian-associated ancestry cluster than the roughly 650-donor mean. Correlated functional status among segregating V segments might reflect linkage disequilibrium, but an unknown experimental factor could not be ruled out. Across donors, most TCR sequences were observed very rarely, whereas some public TCRs were present in many individuals. In vitro tests confirmed that three of the cytomegalovirus-associated TCR beta chains recognize cytomegalovirus antigens. Assigning TCR associations to individual alleles was difficult when HLA alleles, especially DR and DQ, strongly co-occurred. Specific HLA alleles were associated with around 18,000 TCR beta sequences at a false discovery rate of 0.05 in a later analysis. Because HLA typing was missing for some donors at each locus, association tests included only the typed subset. This cohort had only TCR beta chains sequenced, and the lack of alpha or paired-chain data limited which features could be detected. Some IMGT-functional V segments, including TRBV6-2 and TRBV6-3, could not be told apart with the 87-base-pair reads, so those segments were excluded. A cluster of highly shared sequence variants was judged likely to be a technical artifact of the sequencing pipeline. Some 15 rarely observed V segments, including chromosome 9 orphons, were excluded from the earlier analysis of about 610 of the donors because counts were too low. In a later analysis, HLA-associated TCR beta chains showed more clonal expansion and lower generation probabilities than non-associated chains that were equally common. According to a later analysis, parvovirus B19, influenza, CMV and Epstein-Barr virus appeared linked to several top co-occurrence clusters. In an earlier analysis of a few hundred of the donors, most TCR beta V segments were observed in productive rearrangements about 90% or about 30% of the time, broadly matching IMGT annotations. A further reported finding was that TCR beta sequences accurately predicted the HLA-A and HLA-B alleles for most subjects in the first cohort. Roughly uniform sequencing depth across donors was assumed in presence/absence analyses, although this assumption may not hold. Most CMV-associated TCR beta chains appeared to be HLA-restricted in a later analysis, and the HLA associations seemed to be driven largely by CMV exposure. In a later analysis, TCR association rates were found to vary across HLA loci, with the most associated TCRs seen for DRB1 alleles and the fewest for HLA-C alleles. CMV serostatus was the only immune exposure information available for the cohort.

In total, 500 to 700 healthy bone marrow donors made up the cohort. Cohort members were all nominally healthy when sampled, although unrecorded immune exposures were likely present. The donor tested CMV seropositive and was one of the 289 seropositive cohort members. Every donor gave a peripheral blood sample, and the peripheral blood mononuclear cells from that sample were used for TCR beta sequencing. Genomic DNA extraction from the blood cell samples was performed with the Qiagen DNeasy Blood Extraction Kit. A remark on this clone: There is no known antigen for this receptor. No base-level quality is on record; no much larger clone is a single base apart.

Library construction relied on the immunoSEQ multiplex PCR assay. For the multiplex PCR, a mixture combining 60 forward primers for TCR Vbeta segments and 13 reverse primers for TCR Jbeta segments was used. The CDR3 region of rearranged TCR beta genes was amplified from genomic DNA with a multiplex PCR assay. The amplified TCR beta libraries were sequenced on the Illumina HiSeq System as 87-base-pair reads. The study's own analysis went as follows. Across the roughly 640 repertoires, a later analysis counted tens of millions of unique TCR beta chains, roughly 11 million of which were shared by at least two donors. Raw reads were error-corrected and collapsed into unique sequences by a nearest-neighbor algorithm in which closely related sequences were merged to remove PCR and sequencing errors. To assign V, D and J gene segments, CDR3 sequences were aligned to IMGT reference sequences. For a sequence to be retained, at least a six-nucleotide match to both a V gene segment and a J gene segment was required. Rearrangements were called productive when the CDR3 lacked stop codons and stayed in frame with V and J; all others were non-productive. Following IMGT convention, CDR3 was defined as the stretch from the second conserved V-encoded cysteine to the conserved J-encoded phenylalanine. The earlier analysis of 500 to 750 of the donors excluded any sequence lacking an unambiguous match to a single V gene segment. An earlier analysis of several hundred of the donors classified V segments as functional when productive rearrangements were above 56.7% and as segregating when the standard deviation between donors was above 5%. A statistical classification framework was built for diagnosing cytomegalovirus status from the catalog of TCR beta chain sequences. V and J gene assignment, in a later analysis, came from comparing TCR nucleotide sequences with IMGT/GENE-DB human TR gene sequences. A later analysis assigned CDR3 sequences and most-parsimonious VDJ recombination scenarios with the TCRdist pipeline. In a later analysis, each TCR beta chain was defined by its CDR3 amino acid sequence together with its V-gene family, and reads lacking a unique V-gene family were excluded. A later analysis removed 450 to 600 highly shared, low-generation-probability nucleotide sequences to deal with suspected cross-contamination and a sequencing artifact. For each public chain, a later analysis derived a clonal expansion index from normalized ranks of inferred template counts within each repertoire. In a later analysis, generation probabilities were computed with a VDJ recombination model fitted to out-of-frame rearrangements, and the resulting probabilities were checked against IGoR. Hypergeometric tests were used in a later analysis to score TCR-TCR, TCR-HLA and TCR-CMV co-occurrence, with a repertoire-size bias correction applied to the TCR pairs. False discovery rates were estimated in a later analysis by permuting HLA or CMV assignments 20 times. In a later analysis, co-occurring TCRs were grouped using DBSCAN, with TCRdist sequence similarity added in when clustering inside HLA-allele-positive subsets. For co-occurrence clustering, repertoires with fewer than 30,000 or more than 120,000 public chains were excluded, along with about five repertoires with anomalous nucleotide sharing. Held by TCRdb, this immuneACCESS table contains in-frame sequences only and omits some clones. Under half of the omission traces to an unresolved V gene where checked; the cause of the rest is unknown. V and J calls plus clone size are reproduced from that table; the DNA served to infer D and trimming. This sample comprises 70,000 to 85,000 clones, around 68% of them detected only once. Approximately 9% of the sample is taken by the ten largest.

The sample comprised PBMCs. The V and J genes are TRBV19 and TRBJ1-5; the D segment could be TRBD1, given 5 matching bases. The TCR originated in a man aged 40-50 years in good health and CMV-seropositive. This receptor carries the CDR3 CASSGGRGNQPQHF. The DNA sequence is as follows: TGTGCCAGTAGTGGTGGACGGGGGAATCAGCCCCAGCATTTT.